This T cell receptor beta chain was observed in a study of cytomegalovirus exposure and HLA in healthy donors. This CDR3 comprises 14 residues. V dropped 6 bases and J dropped 6; count of bases not matched to a gene: 8. Per the germline V gene, CDR1 is MNHNY and CDR2 is SVGAGI (reference sequence). PCR used 60 Vbeta primers and 13 Jbeta primers. This table comes from immunoSEQ multiplex PCR, and its TCRdb copy is limited to in-frame clones, with some not included. The sample consists of some 150,000 clones, 65% to 85% of them appearing once. The material sequenced was PBMCs. The V and J genes are TRBV6-6 and TRBJ2-7, with 10 positions matching TRBD1. The TCR sequence derives from a male donor in good health and CMV-seronegative. The CDR3 region is CASRTSGTGAEQYF. The CDR3 DNA follows: TGTGCCAGCAGGACTTCCGGGACAGGGGCCGAGCAGTACTTC.